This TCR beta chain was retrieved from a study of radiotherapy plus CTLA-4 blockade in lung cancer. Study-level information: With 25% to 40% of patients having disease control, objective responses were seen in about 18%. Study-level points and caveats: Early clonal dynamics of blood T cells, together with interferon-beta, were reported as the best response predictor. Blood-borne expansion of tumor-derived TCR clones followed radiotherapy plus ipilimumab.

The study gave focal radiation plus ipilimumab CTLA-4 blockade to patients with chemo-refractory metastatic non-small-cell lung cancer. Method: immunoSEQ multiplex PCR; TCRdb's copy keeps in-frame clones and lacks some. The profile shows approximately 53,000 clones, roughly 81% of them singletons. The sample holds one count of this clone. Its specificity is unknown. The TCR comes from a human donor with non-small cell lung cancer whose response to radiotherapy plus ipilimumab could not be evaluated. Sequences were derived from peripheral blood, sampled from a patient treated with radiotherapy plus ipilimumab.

The chain's CDR3 is CASSPRQGAFYGYTF. The CDR3 DNA is TGTGCCAGTAGTCCCCGACAGGGGGCCTTCTATGGCTACACCTTC. This chain uses TRBV19 with TRBJ1-2, with 10 bases that match TRBD1. The CDR3 covers 15 residues. The J segment lost 4 bases and the V segment lost 5 bases, leaving 7 bases of the junction unmatched. Per the germline V gene, CDR1 is LNHDA and CDR2 is SQIVND (reference sequence).